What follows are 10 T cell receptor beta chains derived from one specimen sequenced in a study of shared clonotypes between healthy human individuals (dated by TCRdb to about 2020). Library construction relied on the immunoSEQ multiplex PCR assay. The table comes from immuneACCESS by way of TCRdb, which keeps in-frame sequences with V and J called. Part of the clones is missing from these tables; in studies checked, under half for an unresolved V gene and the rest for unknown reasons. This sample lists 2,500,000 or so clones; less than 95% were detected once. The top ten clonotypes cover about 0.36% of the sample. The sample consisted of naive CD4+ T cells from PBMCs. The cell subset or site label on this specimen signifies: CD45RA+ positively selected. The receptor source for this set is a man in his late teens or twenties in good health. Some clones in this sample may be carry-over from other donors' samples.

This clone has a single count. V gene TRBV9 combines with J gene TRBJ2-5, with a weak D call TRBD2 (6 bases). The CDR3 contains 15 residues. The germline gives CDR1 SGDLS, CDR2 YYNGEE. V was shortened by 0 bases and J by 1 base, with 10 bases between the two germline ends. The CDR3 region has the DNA TGTGCCAGCAGCGTAGGCGGGGCCACCCAAGAGACCCAGTACTTC. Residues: CASSVGGATQETQYF.

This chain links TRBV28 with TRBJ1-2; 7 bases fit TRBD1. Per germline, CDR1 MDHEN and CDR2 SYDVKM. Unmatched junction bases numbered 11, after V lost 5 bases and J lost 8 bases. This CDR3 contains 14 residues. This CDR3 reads CASSARPGQSGYTF. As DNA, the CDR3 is TGTGCCAGCAGTGCCAGACCGGGACAGAGCGGCTACACCTTC.

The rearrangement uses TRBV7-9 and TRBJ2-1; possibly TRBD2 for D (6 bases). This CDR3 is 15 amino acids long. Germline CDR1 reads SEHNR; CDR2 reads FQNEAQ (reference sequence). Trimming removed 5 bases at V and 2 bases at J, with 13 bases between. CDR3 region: CASSQPGLPYNEQFF. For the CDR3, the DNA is TGTGCCAGCAGCCAACCGGGACTTCCCTACAATGAGCAGTTCTTC. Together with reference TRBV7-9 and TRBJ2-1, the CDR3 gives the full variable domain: DTGVSQNPRHKITKRGQNVTFRCDPISEHNRLYWYRQTLGQGPEFLTYFQNEAQLEKSRLLSDRFSAERPKGSFSTLEIQRTEQGDSAMYLCASSQPGLPYNEQFFGPGTRLTVL.

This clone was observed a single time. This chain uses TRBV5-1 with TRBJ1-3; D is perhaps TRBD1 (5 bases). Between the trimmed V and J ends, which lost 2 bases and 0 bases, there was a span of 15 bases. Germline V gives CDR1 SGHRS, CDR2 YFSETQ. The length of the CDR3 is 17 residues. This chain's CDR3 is CASSFNAGLISGNTIYF. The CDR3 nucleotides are TGCGCCAGCAGCTTTAACGCGGGACTGATCTCTGGAAACACCATATATTTT. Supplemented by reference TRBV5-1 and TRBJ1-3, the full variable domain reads KAGVTQTPRYLIKTRGQQVTLSCSPISGHRSVSWYQQTPGQGLQFLFEYFSETQRNKGNFPGRFSGRQFSNSRSEMNVSTLELGDSALYLCASSFNAGLISGNTIYFGEGSWLTVV.

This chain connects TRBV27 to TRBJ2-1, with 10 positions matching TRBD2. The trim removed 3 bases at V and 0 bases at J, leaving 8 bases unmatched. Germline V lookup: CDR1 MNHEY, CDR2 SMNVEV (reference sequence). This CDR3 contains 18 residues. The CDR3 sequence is CASSFGTSVRSSYNEQFF. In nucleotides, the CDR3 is TGTGCCAGCAGTTTCGGGACTAGCGTCCGAAGCTCCTACAATGAGCAGTTCTTC.

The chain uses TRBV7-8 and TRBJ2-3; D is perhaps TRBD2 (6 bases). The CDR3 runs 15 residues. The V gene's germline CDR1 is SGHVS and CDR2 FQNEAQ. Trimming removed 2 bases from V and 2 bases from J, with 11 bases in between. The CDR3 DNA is TGTGCCAGCAGCTTACAGCGGACTAACACAGATACGCAGTATTTT. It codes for CASSLQRTNTDTQYF.

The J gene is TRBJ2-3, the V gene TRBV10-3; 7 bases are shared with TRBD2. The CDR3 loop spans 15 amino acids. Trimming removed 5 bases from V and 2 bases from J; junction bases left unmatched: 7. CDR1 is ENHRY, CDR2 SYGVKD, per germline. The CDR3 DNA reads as TGTGCCATCAGTCCTCAGCGGGGCTCCACAGATACGCAGTATTTT. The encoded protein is CAISPQRGSTDTQYF.

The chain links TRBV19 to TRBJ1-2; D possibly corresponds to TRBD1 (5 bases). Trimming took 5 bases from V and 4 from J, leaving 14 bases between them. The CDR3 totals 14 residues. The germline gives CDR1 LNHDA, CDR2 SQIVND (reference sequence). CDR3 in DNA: TGTGCCAGTAGTGCCGAGACAGAACTCTATGGCTACACCTTC. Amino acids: CASSAETELYGYTF.

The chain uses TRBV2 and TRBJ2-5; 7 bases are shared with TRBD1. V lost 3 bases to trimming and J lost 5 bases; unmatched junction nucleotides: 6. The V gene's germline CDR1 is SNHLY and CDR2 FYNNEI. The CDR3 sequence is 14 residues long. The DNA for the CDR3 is TGTGCCAGCAGTGATCGTCAGGGACAGGAGACCCAGTACTTC. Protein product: CASSDRQGQETQYF.

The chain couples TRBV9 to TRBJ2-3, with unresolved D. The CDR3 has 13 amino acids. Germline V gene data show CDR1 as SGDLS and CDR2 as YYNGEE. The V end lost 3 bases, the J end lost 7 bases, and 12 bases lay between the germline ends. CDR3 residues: CASSGRTGNTQYF. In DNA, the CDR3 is TGTGCCAGCAGCGGACGGACGGGCAATACGCAGTATTTT.